This T cell receptor (beta chain) comes out of a study of blood T cell repertoires in COVID-19. Across the whole study: The samples span acute and convalescent COVID-19 from the United States, Italy and Spain.

In the authors' workflow: Estimation of nucleated cell counts relied on the amplification of reference gene primers. Sequenced by immunoSEQ multiplex PCR; TCRdb stores in-frame clones only, minus some. The DNA was the basis for D and trimming; V, J and clone size are from that table. Of 75,000 to 80,000 clones in the sample, about nine tenths were seen once. V lost 10 bases, J lost 0 bases, and 8 bases stayed unmatched. The CDR3 runs to 15 residues. Germline V CDR1 and CDR2: SNHLY, FYNNEI. This TCR derives from a human donor in a cohort sampled during active COVID-19. The chain couples TRBV2 to TRBJ2-1; TRBD2 agrees at 8 bases. Source material: peripheral blood. CDR3 nucleotide sequence: TGTGCCATTACTCCGGGACTAGGCTCCTACAATGAGCAGTTCTTC. This sequence encodes CAITPGLGSYNEQFF.